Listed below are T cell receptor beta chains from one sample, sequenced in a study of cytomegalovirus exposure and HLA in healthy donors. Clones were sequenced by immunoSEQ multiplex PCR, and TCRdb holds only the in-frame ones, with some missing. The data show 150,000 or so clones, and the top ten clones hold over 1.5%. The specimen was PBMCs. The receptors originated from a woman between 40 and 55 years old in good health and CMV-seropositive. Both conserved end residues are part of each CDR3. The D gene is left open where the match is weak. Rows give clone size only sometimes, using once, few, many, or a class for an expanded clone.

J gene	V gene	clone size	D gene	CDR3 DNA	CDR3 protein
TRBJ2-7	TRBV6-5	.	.	TGTGCCAGCAGTTACAGGAGCTCCTACGAGCAGTACTTC	CASSYRSSYEQYF
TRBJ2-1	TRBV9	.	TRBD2	TGTGCCAGCAGCGTAGCTACCCGGACTAGCGGTAGCTCCTACAATGAGCAGTTCTTC	CASSVATRTSGSSYNEQFF
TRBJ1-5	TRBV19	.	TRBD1	TGTGCCAGTAGTTCCCCGACAGGGGGCAATCAGCCCCAGCATTTT	CASSSPTGGNQPQHF
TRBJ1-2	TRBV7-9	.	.	TGTGCCAGCAGCTTGGGGGGGAATGATGGCTACACCTTC	CASSLGGNDGYTF
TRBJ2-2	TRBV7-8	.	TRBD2	TGTGCCAGCAGCCATAGCGGGAGTAGGAAAACCGGGGAGCTGTTTTTT	CASSHSGSRKTGELFF
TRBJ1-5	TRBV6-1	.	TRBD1	TGTGCCAGCAGGACAGGGGATAGGCCCCAGCATTTT	CASRTGDRPQHF
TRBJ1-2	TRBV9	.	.	TGTGCCAGCAGCCCGAGCGGGACTCTCTATGGCTACACCTTC	CASSPSGTLYGYTF
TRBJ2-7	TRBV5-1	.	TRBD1	TGCGCCAGCAGCTACCGGACAGGGAAAGACGAGCAGTACTTC	CASSYRTGKDEQYF
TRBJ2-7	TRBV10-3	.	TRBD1	TGTGCCATCAGTGAGGGACAGGATACCTACGAGCAGTACTTC	CAISEGQDTYEQYF
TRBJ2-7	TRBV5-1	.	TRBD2	TGCGCCAGCAGCGCCGCTAGCGGGGGGACCTACGAGCAGTACTTC	CASSAASGGTYEQYF
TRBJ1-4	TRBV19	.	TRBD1	TGTGCCACTAGGACAGGGGAAAATGAAAAACTGTTTTTT	CATRTGENEKLFF
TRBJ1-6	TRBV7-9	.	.	TGTGCCAGCAGCGGGTTCTCTAGATCACCCCTCCACTTT	CASSGFSRSPLHF
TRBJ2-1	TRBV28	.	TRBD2	TGTGCCAGCAGTTTAGTGAGCGGGAGGGCCCGGGATGAGCAGTTCTTC	CASSLVSGRARDEQFF
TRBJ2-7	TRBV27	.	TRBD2	TGTGCCAGCAGTTTAGACGGGAGGGCCGGCAGCCTCTACGAGCAGTACTTC	CASSLDGRAGSLYEQYF
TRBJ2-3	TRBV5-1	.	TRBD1	TGCGCCAGCAGCAGCCAGGGGGCGCCCCGGGATACGCAGTATTTT	CASSSQGAPRDTQYF
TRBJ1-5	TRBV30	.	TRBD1	TGTGCCTGGAGTGTCGGTCGGGGACAGGGGGTGAGCAATCAGCCCCAGCATTTT	CAWSVGRGQGVSNQPQHF
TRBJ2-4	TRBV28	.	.	TGTGCCAGTAAGCAAAGCGTCGGCAAAAACATTCAGTACTTC	CASKQSVGKNIQYF
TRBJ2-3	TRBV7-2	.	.	TGTGCCAGCAGCGGCGGGGCGACAGATACGCAGTATTTT	CASSGGATDTQYF
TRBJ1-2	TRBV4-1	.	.	TGCGCCAGCAGCCAAGATCTGGAGGGTGAGGACTATGGCTACACCTTC	CASSQDLEGEDYGYTF
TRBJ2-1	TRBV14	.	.	TGTGCCAGCAGCCAATACCGGACAGCAAACAATGAGCAGTTCTTC	CASSQYRTANNEQFF
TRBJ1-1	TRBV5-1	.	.	TGCGCCAGCAGCTTACGAGGGCGGACTGAAGCTTTCTTT	CASSLRGRTEAFF
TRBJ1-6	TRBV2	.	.	TGTGCCAGCAGTGAGTCGACAGTCAAGACCCTCCACTTT	CASSESTVKTLHF
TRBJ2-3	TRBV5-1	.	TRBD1	TGCGCCAGCAGCTTGGTGGTAGGGGGCCTTGATACGCAGTATTTT	CASSLVVGGLDTQYF
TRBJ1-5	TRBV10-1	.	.	TGCGCCAGCCTTTGGGGTGCACAGGGTCACCTCTATCAGCCCCAGCATTTT	CASLWGAQGHLYQPQHF
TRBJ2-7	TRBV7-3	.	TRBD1	TGTGCCAGCAGCCTTTGGGGGACAGGGACATACGAGCAGTACTTC	CASSLWGTGTYEQYF
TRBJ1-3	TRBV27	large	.	TGTGCCAGCAGTGGAATCCGGGACACAAACTCTGGAAACACCATATATTTT	CASSGIRDTNSGNTIYF
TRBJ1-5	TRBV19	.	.	TGTGCCAGTAGCACCTGGACAGTCGGGATAAGCAATCAGCCCCAGCATTTT	CASSTWTVGISNQPQHF
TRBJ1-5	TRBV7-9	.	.	TGTGCCAGCAGCTTCACAGAAGGCAATCAGCTCCAGCATTTT	CASSFTEGNQLQHF
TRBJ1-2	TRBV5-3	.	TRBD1	TGTGCCAGAAGCAATCCGGGACAGGGGGACAATGGCTACACCTTC	CARSNPGQGDNGYTF
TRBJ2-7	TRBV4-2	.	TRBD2	TGTGCCAGCAGCCAAGTGACTAGCGGGAGTTACGAGCAGTACTTC	CASSQVTSGSYEQYF
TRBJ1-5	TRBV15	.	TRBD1	TGTGCCACCAGCACGACAGGGCAATTGGATCAGCCCCAGCATTTT	CATSTTGQLDQPQHF
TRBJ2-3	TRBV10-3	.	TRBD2	TGTGCCATCAGTGAGTCCATGGCGGCGGGAGCAGATACGCAGTATTTT	CAISESMAAGADTQYF
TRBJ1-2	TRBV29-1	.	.	TGCAGCGTTGGACCGGGCGGGGCACACTATGGCTACACCTTC	CSVGPGGAHYGYTF
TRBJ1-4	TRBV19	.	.	TGTGCCAGTAGTATTGGGGGGGCGCCGACTAATGAAAAACTGTTTTTT	CASSIGGAPTNEKLFF
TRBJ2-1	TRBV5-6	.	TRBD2	TGTGCCAGCAGCCCGGGACTAGCGGGAGGTGGTAGTGAGCAGTTCTTC	CASSPGLAGGGSEQFF
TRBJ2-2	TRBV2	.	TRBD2	TGTGCCAGCAGTGGGACTAGACCGAACACCGGGGAGCTGTTTTTT	CASSGTRPNTGELFF
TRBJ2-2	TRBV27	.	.	TGTGCCAGCAGTTATCAGTCTGCCGGGGAGCTGTTTTTT	CASSYQSAGELFF
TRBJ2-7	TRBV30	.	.	TGTGCCTGGCAAAGGAGCGGGGAGCAGTACTTC	CAWQRSGEQYF
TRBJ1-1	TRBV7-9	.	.	TGTGCCAGCAGCTCCAAAGGGGACACTGAAGCTTTCTTT	CASSSKGDTEAFF
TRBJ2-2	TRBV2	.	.	TGTGCCAGCAATGGACATTCCGGGACCGGGGAGCTGTTTTTT	CASNGHSGTGELFF
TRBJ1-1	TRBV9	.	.	TGTGCCAGCAAAGTGGGGGAGGGAGTGGGCACTGAAGCTTTCTTT	CASKVGEGVGTEAFF
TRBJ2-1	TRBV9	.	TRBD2	TGTGCCAGCAGCTTCGGGACTAGAGGGAAGGTCGGGGATGAGCAGTTCTTC	CASSFGTRGKVGDEQFF